The 3 T cell receptor beta chains listed next were all sequenced from one sample in a study of cytomegalovirus exposure and HLA in healthy donors. PCR primers comprised 60 Vbeta and 13 Jbeta primers. Using immunoSEQ multiplex PCR, the repertoire was profiled, and TCRdb retains in-frame clones only, with some absent. This sample has 150,000 to 200,000 clones; 80% to 85% occur once, and the top ten carry approximately 4%. The sequencing input was PBMCs. The receptor source for this set is a man aged 50 or older in good health and CMV-seropositive.

This clone was observed once. The V gene is TRBV19, the J gene TRBJ2-2; 10 bases align to TRBD2. The CDR3 consists of 18 residues. After removal of 7 bases from V and 6 bases from J, the junction contained 17 bases not matched to a gene. Germline V gene lookup returns CDR1 LNHDA and CDR2 SQIVND (reference sequence). CDR3 DNA sequence: TGTGCCAGTACGATGGTTCCAGCGGGGGGGTGGATTCCCGGGGAGCTGTTTTTT. Its translation is CASTMVPAGGWIPGELFF.

The V and J genes are TRBV19 and TRBJ2-7; 9 bases are a match to TRBD2. This CDR3 is built from 16 residues. The V gene's germline CDR1 is LNHDA and CDR2 SQIVND (reference sequence). The ends lost 7 bases at V and 0 bases at J; junction bases unmatched: 10. This chain's CDR3 is CASTPSPSGASYEQYF. The DNA for the CDR3 is TGTGCCAGTACCCCCTCCCCTAGCGGGGCCTCCTACGAGCAGTACTTC.

The chain carries TRBV5-4 and TRBJ2-7, with 8 bases that match TRBD2. J was trimmed by 2 bases and V by 0 bases; bases with no gene match: 7. Germline V gene data show CDR1 as SGHNT and CDR2 as YYREEE (reference sequence). CDR3 size: 16 residues. In nucleotides, the CDR3 is TGTGCCAGCAGCTTGGGTGGCGGGGGGTCTACCTACGAGCAGTACTTC. Its translation is CASSLGGGGSTYEQYF.